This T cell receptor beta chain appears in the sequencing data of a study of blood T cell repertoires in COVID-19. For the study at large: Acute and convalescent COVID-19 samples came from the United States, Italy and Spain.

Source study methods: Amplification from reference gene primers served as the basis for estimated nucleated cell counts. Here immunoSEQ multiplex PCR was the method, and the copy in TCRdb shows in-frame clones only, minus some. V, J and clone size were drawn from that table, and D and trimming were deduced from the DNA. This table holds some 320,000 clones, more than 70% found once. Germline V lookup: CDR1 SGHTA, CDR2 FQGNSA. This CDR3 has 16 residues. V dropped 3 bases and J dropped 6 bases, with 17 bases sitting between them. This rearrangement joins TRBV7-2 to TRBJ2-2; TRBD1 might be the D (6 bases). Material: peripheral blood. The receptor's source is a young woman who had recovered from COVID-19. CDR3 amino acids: CASSFRSGAGAGELFF. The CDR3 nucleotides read TGTGCCAGCAGCTTTAGGTCAGGGGCGGGTGCCGGGGAGCTGTTTTTT.